The present entry profiles one T cell receptor beta chain with its context. These data are taken from a study of blood T cell repertoires in COVID-19. At the level of the study: Researchers got acute and convalescent COVID-19 samples from the United States, Italy and Spain. The analysed material was cDNA or gDNA that came from T cells, B-cell-depleted T cells, or PBMCs.

Per the study methods: Nucleated cell number was recorded as an estimate derived from reference gene primer amplification. Using immunoSEQ multiplex PCR, the repertoire was profiled, and TCRdb retains in-frame clones only, with some absent. From that table come the V and J calls and clone size; the DNA was used to work out D and trimming. Here the sample spans 250,000 or so clones, over 65% being singletons. Specimen: peripheral blood. This TCR came from a woman older than 75 with acute or convalescent COVID-19.

For the CDR3, the DNA is TGCGCCAGCAGCTTGGGGTCTAGCGGGGGCCTGGCGGAGACCCAGTACTTC. It yields the protein CASSLGSSGGLAETQYF. The chain employs TRBV5-1 and TRBJ2-5, with TRBD2 identical over 10 bases. V lost 0 bases and J lost 5; bases outside the gene matches: 10. The CDR3 sequence is 17 residues long. Germline-derived CDR1 and CDR2 are SGHRS and YFSETQ.